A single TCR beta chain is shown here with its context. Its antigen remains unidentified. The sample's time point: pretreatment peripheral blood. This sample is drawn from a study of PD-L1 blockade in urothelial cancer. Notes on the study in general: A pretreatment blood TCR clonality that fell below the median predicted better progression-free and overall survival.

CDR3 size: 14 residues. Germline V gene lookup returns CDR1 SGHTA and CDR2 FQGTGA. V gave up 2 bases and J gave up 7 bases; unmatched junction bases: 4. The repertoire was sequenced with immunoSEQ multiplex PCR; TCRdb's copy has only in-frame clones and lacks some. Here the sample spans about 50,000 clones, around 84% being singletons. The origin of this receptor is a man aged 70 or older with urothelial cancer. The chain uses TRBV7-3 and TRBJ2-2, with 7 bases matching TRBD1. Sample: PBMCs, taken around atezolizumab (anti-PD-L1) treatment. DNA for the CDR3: TGTGCCAGCAGCTTAGACCAGGGGGACGGGGAGCTGTTTTTT. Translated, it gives CASSLDQGDGELFF.